The source of this T cell receptor beta chain is a study of T cells in Graves' hyperthyroidism and ophthalmopathy. The CDR3 consists of 14 residues. Trimming cost V 3 bases and J 5 bases, with 13 bases left between them. Germline V CDR1 and CDR2: SEHNR, FQNEAQ (reference sequence). Amplified TCR beta CDR3 regions came from RNA transcripts. Carried out on the TCR CDR3, a first-round RT-PCR used the HTBI primer set. TCRdb ran MiXCR on the multiplex PCR reads and lists one entry per CDR3 protein. The table has 600,000 to 750,000 distinct CDR3 sequences, 17% seen once. Sequencing input: blood. V usage is TRBV7-9 and J usage is TRBJ1-1; no reliable D call. This sequence originates from a man in his fifties or sixties with Graves' hyperthyroidism. The CDR3 spells CASSFQRVRTEAFF. CDR3 nucleotide sequence: TGTGCCAGCAGCTTCCAGCGAGTGAGAACTGAAGCTTTCTTT.